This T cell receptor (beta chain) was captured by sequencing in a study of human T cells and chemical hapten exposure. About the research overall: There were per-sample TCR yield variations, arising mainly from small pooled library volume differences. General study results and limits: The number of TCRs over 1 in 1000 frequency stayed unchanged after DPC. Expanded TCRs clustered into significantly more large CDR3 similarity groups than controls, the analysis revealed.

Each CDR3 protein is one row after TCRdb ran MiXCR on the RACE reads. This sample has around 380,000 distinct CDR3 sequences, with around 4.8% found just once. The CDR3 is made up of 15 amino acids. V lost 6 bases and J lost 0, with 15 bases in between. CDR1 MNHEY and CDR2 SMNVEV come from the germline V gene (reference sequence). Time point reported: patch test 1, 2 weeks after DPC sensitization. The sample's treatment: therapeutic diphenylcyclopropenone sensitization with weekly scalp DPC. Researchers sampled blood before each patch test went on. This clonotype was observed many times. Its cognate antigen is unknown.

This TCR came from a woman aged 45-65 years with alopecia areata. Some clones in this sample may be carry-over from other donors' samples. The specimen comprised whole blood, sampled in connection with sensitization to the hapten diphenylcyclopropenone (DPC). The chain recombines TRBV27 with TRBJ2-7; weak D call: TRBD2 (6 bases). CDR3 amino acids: CASSLGDSSSYEQYF. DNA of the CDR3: TGTGCCAGCAGCCTGGGGGACTCCAGCTCCTACGAGCAGTACTTC.